The rows below give T cell receptor beta chains drawn from one sample of a study of PD-L1 blockade in urothelial cancer. Clones were sequenced by immunoSEQ multiplex PCR, and TCRdb holds only the in-frame ones, with some missing. This repertoire shows around 60,000 clones, 81% found once; its top ten account for 3.2%. The input for sequencing was PBMCs, taken around atezolizumab (anti-PD-L1) treatment. Receptors originate from a man aged 65-85 years with urothelial cancer. The CDR3 runs from the conserved cysteine through the conserved F or W. Each record gives: V gene, J gene, D gene, clone size, CDR3 protein, CDR3 DNA. A D gene is named only where the DNA matches it firmly. For some rows the clone size is stated as once, few or many, or as a class when expanded; others skip it.

TRBV5-5	TRBJ2-5	TRBD1	NA	CASSLTQGEQETQYF	TGTGCCAGCAGCCTCACACAGGGGGAACAAGAGACCCAGTACTTC
TRBV5-6	TRBJ1-1	TRBD1	NA	CASSSWDREGNTEAFF	TGTGCCAGCAGCTCTTGGGACAGGGAAGGGAACACTGAAGCTTTCTTT
TRBV6-1	TRBJ2-1	TRBD2	NA	CASSGKSLVAGAYNEQFF	TGTGCCAGCAGTGGCAAATCGCTAGTAGCGGGGGCCTACAATGAGCAGTTCTTC
TRBV19	TRBJ1-5	NA	NA	CASSPDRDQPQHF	TGTGCCAGTAGTCCTGACAGAGATCAGCCCCAGCATTTT
TRBV7-9	TRBJ2-3	NA	NA	CASSLVGGSTDTQYF	TGTGCCAGCAGCTTAGTCGGCGGAAGCACAGATACGCAGTATTTT
TRBV5-6	TRBJ1-1	NA	NA	CASSLVTQGRTEAFF	TGTGCCAGCAGCTTGGTTACACAGGGAAGGACTGAAGCTTTCTTT
TRBV11-1	TRBJ2-1	TRBD2	once	CASSPTSGKPRNEQFF	TGTGCCAGCAGCCCGACTAGCGGGAAACCAAGGAATGAGCAGTTCTTC
TRBV19	TRBJ2-7	NA	NA	CASSIGAVPSYEQYF	TGTGCCAGTAGTATTGGAGCAGTACCAAGCTACGAGCAGTACTTC
TRBV9	TRBJ1-2	NA	few	CASSVDYENYGYTF	TGTGCCAGCAGCGTAGATTATGAGAACTATGGCTACACCTTC
TRBV7-8	TRBJ2-7	NA	NA	CASSLGWGESSYEQYF	TGTGCCAGCAGCTTAGGGTGGGGGGAGAGCTCCTACGAGCAGTACTTC
TRBV11-2	TRBJ1-5	NA	NA	CASSAHSNQPQHF	TGTGCCAGCAGCGCACACAGCAATCAGCCCCAGCATTTT
TRBV5-1	TRBJ1-4	NA	NA	CASSTGTTTTNEKLFF	TGCGCCAGCAGCACCGGGACTACGACAACTAATGAAAAACTGTTTTTT
TRBV6-1	TRBJ1-5	NA	NA	CASSGGEEPQHF	TGTGCCAGCAGTGGGGGAGAGGAGCCCCAGCATTTT
TRBV7-2	TRBJ2-7	TRBD2	NA	CASSLVAGGHHSYEQYF	TGTGCCAGCAGCTTAGTGGCGGGAGGCCACCACTCCTACGAGCAGTACTTC
TRBV5-6	TRBJ1-4	TRBD1	NA	CASSLGQGGREKLFF	TGTGCCAGCAGCTTAGGACAGGGCGGTCGGGAAAAACTGTTTTTT
TRBV30	TRBJ1-2	NA	once	CAWSSPGDYGYTF	TGTGCCTGGAGTTCGCCGGGGGACTATGGCTACACCTTC
TRBV5-4	TRBJ2-2	TRBD2	NA	CASSLALAGSSTGELFF	TGTGCCAGCAGCTTGGCCCTAGCGGGAAGCAGCACCGGGGAGCTGTTTTTT
TRBV21-1	TRBJ2-5	NA	NA	CASSKRTRQETQYF	TGTGCCAGCAGCAAGCGGACTAGACAAGAGACCCAGTACTTC
TRBV2	TRBJ2-3	NA	NA	CASSEAVSDTQYF	TGTGCCAGCAGTGAAGCCGTTAGTGATACGCAGTATTTT
TRBV9	TRBJ2-7	TRBD2	NA	CASSVAWLAGPYEQYF	TGTGCCAGCAGCGTAGCTTGGCTAGCGGGCCCTTACGAGCAGTACTTC
TRBV5-4	TRBJ2-1	TRBD2	few	CASSRTRLAGEEQFF	TGTGCCAGCAGCCGCACCCGACTAGCGGGAGAAGAGCAGTTCTTC
TRBV10-1	TRBJ1-5	NA	NA	CASSPGGHSNQPQHF	TGCGCCAGCAGTCCCGGGGGGCATAGCAATCAGCCCCAGCATTTT
TRBV30	TRBJ2-6	TRBD1	few	CAWDRGLSSGANVLTF	TGTGCCTGGGACAGGGGGCTTTCCTCTGGGGCCAACGTCCTGACTTTC
TRBV7-7	TRBJ2-5	NA	NA	CASRDEGETQYF	TGTGCTAGTCGGGATGAAGGGGAGACCCAGTACTTC
TRBV9	TRBJ2-3	TRBD2	NA	CASSVGATSGYTDTQYF	TGTGCCAGCAGCGTAGGGGCGACTAGCGGTTACACAGATACGCAGTATTTT
TRBV19	TRBJ1-3	NA	NA	CATRGSAGNTIYF	TGTGCCACCAGAGGGAGCGCTGGAAACACCATATATTTT
TRBV5-1	TRBJ2-7	TRBD2	NA	CASSPGLAGFTYEQYF	TGCGCCAGCAGCCCGGGACTAGCGGGGTTTACCTACGAGCAGTACTTC
TRBV29-1	TRBJ1-5	NA	NA	CSVLVDSNQPQHF	TGCAGCGTTCTGGTGGACTCCAATCAGCCCCAGCATTTT
TRBV5-1	TRBJ1-3	TRBD1	NA	CASSLIGQGRNTIYF	TGCGCCAGCAGCTTGATTGGACAGGGCAGGAACACCATATATTTT
TRBV5-5	TRBJ1-1	NA	once	CASSQQGNTEAFF	TGTGCCAGCAGCCAACAGGGGAACACTGAAGCTTTCTTT
TRBV15	TRBJ2-7	NA	NA	CATSYTENYEQYF	TGTGCCACCAGCTATACAGAAAATTACGAGCAGTACTTC
TRBV5-1	TRBJ2-7	TRBD2	NA	CASRTAGLAGGNEQYF	TGCGCCAGCAGAACAGCGGGGCTAGCGGGAGGCAACGAGCAGTACTTC
TRBV19	TRBJ2-3	TRBD2	few	CASSGSLAGHPSTDTQYF	TGTGCCAGTAGTGGCAGCCTAGCGGGTCACCCTAGCACAGATACGCAGTATTTT
TRBV5-1	TRBJ2-3	NA	NA	CASSLGGPDPDTQYF	TGCGCCAGCAGCTTGGGGGGGCCCGACCCAGATACGCAGTATTTT
TRBV27	TRBJ2-4	NA	NA	CASSSRTVRAKNIQYF	TGTGCCAGCAGTTCCCGGACAGTTCGTGCCAAAAACATTCAGTACTTC
TRBV5-1	TRBJ2-7	TRBD1	NA	CASSISGTGDEQYF	TGCGCCAGCAGCATCTCCGGGACAGGGGATGAGCAGTACTTC
TRBV7-2	TRBJ1-5	NA	NA	CASSLMEGRPQHF	TGTGCCAGCAGCTTAATGGAGGGGCGGCCCCAGCATTTT
TRBV2	TRBJ2-3	NA	NA	CASSIPGSDTQYF	TGTGCCAGCAGCATCCCAGGGTCAGATACGCAGTATTTT
TRBV7-9	TRBJ2-2	NA	NA	CASSSDMGLTGELFF	TGTGCCAGCAGCTCGGACATGGGATTGACCGGGGAGCTGTTTTTT
TRBV18	TRBJ2-1	TRBD2	NA	CASSGGTSGAYNEQFF	TGTGCCAGCTCAGGGGGAACTAGCGGAGCCTACAATGAGCAGTTCTTC
TRBV10-3	TRBJ2-2	TRBD2	NA	CAISEVVAGELTGELFF	TGTGCCATCAGTGAAGTCGTAGCGGGAGAGCTTACCGGGGAGCTGTTTTTT
TRBV15	TRBJ1-1	NA	NA	CATSVRGDTEAFF	TGTGCCACCAGCGTCAGGGGCGACACTGAAGCTTTCTTT
TRBV4-2	TRBJ1-1	NA	NA	CASSQDPRTEEAFF	TGTGCCAGCAGCCAAGATCCCCGGACAGAGGAAGCTTTCTTT